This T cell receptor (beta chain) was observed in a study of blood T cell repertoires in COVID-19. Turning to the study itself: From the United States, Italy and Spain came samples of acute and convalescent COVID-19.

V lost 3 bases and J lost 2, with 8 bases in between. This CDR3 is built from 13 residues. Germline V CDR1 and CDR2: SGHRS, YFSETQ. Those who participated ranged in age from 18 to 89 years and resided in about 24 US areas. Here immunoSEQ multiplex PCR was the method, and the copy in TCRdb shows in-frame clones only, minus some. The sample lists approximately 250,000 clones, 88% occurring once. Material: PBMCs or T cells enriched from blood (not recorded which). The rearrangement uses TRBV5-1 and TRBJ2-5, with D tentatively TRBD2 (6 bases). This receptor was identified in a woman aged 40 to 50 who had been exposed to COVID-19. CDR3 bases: TGCGCCAGCAGCTCCGGGACTCAAGAGACCCAGTACTTC. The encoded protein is CASSSGTQETQYF. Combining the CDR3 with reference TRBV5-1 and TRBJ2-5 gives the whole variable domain KAGVTQTPRYLIKTRGQQVTLSCSPISGHRSVSWYQQTPGQGLQFLFEYFSETQRNKGNFPGRFSGRQFSNSRSEMNVSTLELGDSALYLCASSSGTQETQYFGPGTRLLVL.